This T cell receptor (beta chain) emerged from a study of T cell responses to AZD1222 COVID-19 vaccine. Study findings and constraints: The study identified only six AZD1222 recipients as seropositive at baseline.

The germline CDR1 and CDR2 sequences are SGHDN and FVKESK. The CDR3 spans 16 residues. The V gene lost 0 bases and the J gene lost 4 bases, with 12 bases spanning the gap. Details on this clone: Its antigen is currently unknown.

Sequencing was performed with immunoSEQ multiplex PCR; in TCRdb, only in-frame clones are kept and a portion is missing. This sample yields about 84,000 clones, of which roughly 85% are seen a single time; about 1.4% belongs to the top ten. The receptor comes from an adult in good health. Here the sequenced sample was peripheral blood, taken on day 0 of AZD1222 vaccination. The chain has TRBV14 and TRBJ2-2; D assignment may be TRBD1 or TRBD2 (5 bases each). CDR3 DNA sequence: TGTGCCAGCAGCCAAGATTGGGGACGAGTCACCGGGGAGCTGTTTTTT. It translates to CASSQDWGRVTGELFF.